This entry lists 15 T cell receptor beta chains sequenced from one sample in a study of blood T cell repertoires in COVID-19 (dated by TCRdb to 2019 to 2021). Library preparation used the immunoSEQ multiplex PCR assay. Drawn from immuneACCESS, this table holds only the in-frame rearrangements with V and J called that TCRdb kept. Clones are partly lost; checked studies trace under half to an unresolved V gene and leave the rest unexplained. The sample yields fewer than 100,000 clones; roughly 77% were counted once. Approximately 24% of the sample goes to the ten largest clones. Material for sequencing was peripheral blood. The source is a human donor in a cohort sampled during active COVID-19.

The V gene is TRBV7-8, the J gene TRBJ1-5, with TRBD1 as a possible D gene (5 bases). CDR1 and CDR2 (germline): SGHVS, FQNEAQ. This CDR3 comprises 17 residues. The V gene lost 3 bases and the J gene lost 0 bases, with 15 bases spanning the gap. CDR3 DNA sequence: TGTGCCAGCAGCTTGGGGTTTCAGGGTGGTAGCAATCAGCCCCAGCATTTT. This translates into CASSLGFQGGSNQPQHF.

With regard to this clone: With a much larger clone just one base away, this may be a read error. Other DNA sequences within the sample encode an identical CDR3. The genes are TRBV19 and TRBJ2-2, with 9 bases identical to TRBD1. The ends lost 6 bases at V and 3 bases at J; junction bases unmatched: 2. Germline CDR1 LNHDA, CDR2 SQIVND (reference sequence). The CDR3 loop spans 14 amino acids. CDR3 DNA sequence: TGTGCCAGTAGGAGACAGGGGGACACCGGGGAGCTGTTTTTT. It yields the protein CASRRQGDTGELFF.

The chain carries TRBV3-1 (or the pseudogene TRBV3-2) and TRBJ2-5, with 8 bases fitting TRBD1. J was trimmed by 4 bases and V by 9 bases; bases with no gene match: 10. CDR1 and CDR2 (germline): LGHDT, YNNKEL (reference sequence). The CDR3 has 14 residues. The CDR3 nucleotides are TGTGCCAGTCGAACGGGGCAGGGGGCAGAGACCCAGTACTTC. It specifies CASRTGQGAETQYF.

This clone was picked up a small number of times. The chain links TRBV3-1 (or the pseudogene TRBV3-2) to TRBJ1-1, with a possible D match to TRBD1 (5 bases). Germline CDR1 reads LGHDT; CDR2 reads YNNKEL (reference sequence). The CDR3 runs 15 residues. Trimming removed 4 bases at V and 1 base at J, with 13 bases between. CDR3 in DNA: TGTGCCAGCAGCCCAGTCGGGGGGGAGAACACTGAAGCTTTCTTT. Protein: CASSPVGGENTEAFF.

The V and J genes are TRBV28 and TRBJ2-1; 9 bases line up with TRBD2. The CDR3 consists of 14 residues. Germline trimming cut 3 bases from V and 9 bases from J; bases unmatched to any gene: 6. CDR1 is MDHEN, CDR2 SYDVKM, per germline. CDR3: CASSFSSGKGEQFF. In nucleotides, the CDR3 is TGTGCCAGCAGTTTCTCTAGCGGGAAGGGTGAGCAGTTCTTC. The full variable domain, rest sourced from reference TRBV28 and TRBJ2-1, is DVKVTQSSRYLVKRTGEKVFLECVQDMDHENMFWYRQDPGLGLRLIYFSYDVKMKEKGDIPEGYSVSREKKERFSLILESASTNQTSMYLCASSFSSGKGEQFFGPGTRLTVL.

The chain combines TRBV28 with TRBJ2-1; a possible D gene is TRBD2 (5 bases). V was cut by 8 bases and J by 0 bases, with 14 bases left in between. The CDR3 has 15 residues. Germline values: CDR1 MDHEN, CDR2 SYDVKM. The CDR3 coding sequence is TGTGCCAGCGGAGAACGGGGTAGCTCCTACAATGAGCAGTTCTTC. As protein: CASGERGSSYNEQFF. Full variable domain (rest looked up from reference TRBV28 and TRBJ2-1): DVKVTQSSRYLVKRTGEKVFLECVQDMDHENMFWYRQDPGLGLRLIYFSYDVKMKEKGDIPEGYSVSREKKERFSLILESASTNQTSMYLCASGERGSSYNEQFFGPGTRLTVL.

A remark on this clone: Within the sample, other DNA sequences also encode this same CDR3. The chain combines TRBV28 with TRBJ2-5; 8 nucleotides match TRBD2. The J segment lost 5 bases and the V segment lost 2 bases, leaving 1 base of the junction unmatched. The CDR3 consists of 13 residues. The germline V gene has CDR1 MDHEN and CDR2 SYDVKM. This CDR3 is CASSLAGGETQYF. The CDR3 region has the DNA TGTGCCAGCAGTTTAGCGGGAGGTGAGACCCAGTACTTC.

This chain uses TRBV5-4 with TRBJ2-3, with D perhaps matching TRBD1 or TRBD2 (6 bases each). The CDR3 consists of 13 residues. Germline CDR1 and CDR2: SGHNT and YYREEE (reference sequence). Trimming took 4 bases from V and 6 from J, leaving 12 bases between them. Here the CDR3 DNA reads TGTGCCAGCAGCATGGGGGGCCGCGATACGCAGTATTTT. Translation: CASSMGGRDTQYF.

The chain recombines TRBV13 with TRBJ2-7; tentative D call: TRBD2 (5 bases). The CDR3 runs to 17 residues. CDR1 and CDR2 (germline): PRHDT, FYEKMQ (reference sequence). Between the trimmed V and J ends, which lost 2 bases and 6 bases, there was a span of 23 bases. CDR3 in amino acids: CASSLLAEFDYMSEQYF. CDR3 DNA: TGTGCCAGCAGCTTATTGGCGGAGTTCGACTATATGAGCGAGCAGTACTTC.

This sequence joins TRBV4-3 and TRBJ1-5; 9 bases map to TRBD1. The CDR3 loop spans 18 amino acids. V trimming: 0 bases; J trimming: 0 bases; junction bases outside the gene matches: 6. CDR1 and CDR2 from the germline V gene are LGHNA and YSLEER. In nucleotides, the CDR3 is TGCGCCAGCAGCCAAGATCCGGACAGGGGAAATAGCAATCAGCCCCAGCATTTT. Translation gives CASSQDPDRGNSNQPQHF.

J is TRBJ2-1 and V is TRBV2; TRBD1 matches at 8 bases. The V gene's germline CDR1 is SNHLY and CDR2 FYNNEI. The CDR3 length is 14 residues. With V trimmed by 6 bases and J by 6 bases, 7 bases remained unmatched. CDR3 amino acids: CASRAGGLSNEQFF. Here the CDR3 DNA reads TGTGCCAGCAGGGCAGGGGGCCTCTCCAATGAGCAGTTCTTC.

The table lists this clone with a few counts. This CDR3 is CASSQKPTGYSNQPQHF. CDR3 DNA: TGTGCCAGCAGCCAGAAACCTACAGGGTATAGCAATCAGCCCCAGCATTTT. The V call is TRBV3-1 (or the pseudogene TRBV3-2), the J call TRBJ1-5; TRBD1 might be the D (6 bases). Trimming took 3 bases from V and 0 from J, leaving 15 bases between them. Germline V CDR1 and CDR2: LGHDT, YNNKEL (reference sequence). This CDR3 comprises 17 residues.

The chain has TRBV6-5 and TRBJ2-7; D is uncertain. Between the trimmed V and J ends, which lost 0 bases and 2 bases, there was a span of 8 bases. The CDR3 totals 14 residues. Germline CDR1 and CDR2: MNHEY and SVGAGI. Written as DNA, the CDR3 is TGTGCCAGCAGTTACTCTGGTGGGCCCTACGAGCAGTACTTC. Protein sequence: CASSYSGGPYEQYF.

This sequence joins TRBV19 and TRBJ2-7; no firm D call. The V gene lost 7 bases and the J gene lost 7 bases, with 11 bases spanning the gap. In germline, CDR1 is LNHDA, CDR2 SQIVND (reference sequence). The CDR3 sequence is 11 residues long. The CDR3 sequence: CASTYEAEQYF. The CDR3 nucleotides are TGTGCCAGTACCTATGAGGCTGAGCAGTACTTC.

The chain recombines TRBV7-2 with TRBJ2-2; TRBD2 agrees at 7 bases. V lost 6 bases, J lost 5 bases, and 12 bases stayed unmatched. CDR1 is SGHTA, CDR2 FQGNSA, per germline. The CDR3 has 16 amino acids. CDR3 DNA sequence: TGTGCCAGCAGTCAACCGAAGGGAGGGCGAACCGGGGAGCTGTTTTTT. Residues: CASSQPKGGRTGELFF.